This T cell receptor beta chain appears in the sequencing data of a study of shared clonotypes between healthy human individuals. About the study: CD4 naive and memory got three plates each, CD8 naive two, CD8 memory one.

Deletions cut 5 bases from V and 1 base from J, with 11 bases between. CDR1 and CDR2 (germline): SGHAT, FQDESV (reference sequence). This CDR3 has 14 amino acids. Naive CD8 isolation took CD45RO-negative cells positively selected for CCR7 and excluded terminally differentiated effector memory CD45RA+ cells. Only in-frame clones appear in the TCRdb table, and some are missing; sequencing was by immunoSEQ multiplex PCR. The data contain approximately 810,000 clones, 80% to 95% of them singletons. The J gene is TRBJ2-5, the V gene TRBV11-1, with D perhaps being TRBD1 or TRBD2 (5 bases each). This sequence originates from a young man in good health. Sequencing was done on a sample of naive CD8+ T cells sorted from blood. CDR3 amino acids: CASSPRDRQETQYF. The CDR3 DNA reads TGTGCCAGCAGCCCCAGGGACCGCCAAGAGACCCAGTACTTC.